These T cell receptor beta chains were read from a single sample in a study of T cells after yellow fever vaccination. From the 5' RACE reads, TCRdb called clonotypes with MiXCR, one entry per CDR3 protein. The table shows over 65,000 distinct CDR3 sequences, with about an eighth occurring only once. The input for sequencing was CD8+ T cells not binding an NS4B(214-222) dextramer, sorted from PBMCs, taken roughly 20 days after the first yellow fever vaccination. Receptors originate from a man between 18 and 35 years old who received the YFV17D yellow fever vaccine. CDR3s include the opening cysteine and the closing phenylalanine or tryptophan. A D gene is named only where the DNA matches it firmly. Clone size is not always given. Where it is, it says once, few, many or a class for expanded clones.

>TRBV6-5|-|TRBJ1-5|once
TGTGCCAGCAGTTACGCGTCAGAAGAGGGAGGGGGTCAGCCCCAGCATTTT
CASSYASEEGGGQPQHF
>TRBV6-1|TRBD2|TRBJ2-7|few
TGTGCCGCTTTCCCTAGCGGGGGCTACGAGCAGTACTTC
CAAFPSGGYEQYF
>TRBV6-2/TRBV6-3|TRBD1|TRBJ2-1|few
TGTGCCAGCAGTTACTCCCCCGGGACAGAGTACAATGAGCAGTTCTTC
CASSYSPGTEYNEQFF
>TRBV10-3|TRBD1|TRBJ2-3|-
TGTGCCATCAGTGCCACAGGGGGCTTGGATACGCAGTATTTT
CAISATGGLDTQYF
>TRBV6-5|TRBD1|TRBJ2-7|few
TGTGCCAGCAGTTTCGCGGGACAGGGCTACGAGCAGTACTTC
CASSFAGQGYEQYF
>TRBV5-1|-|TRBJ2-7|many
TGCGCCAGCAGCTTGGGTGGGAACTACGAGCAGTACTTC
CASSLGGNYEQYF
>TRBV6-5|-|TRBJ2-1|-
TGTGCCAGCAGTTTCCCCAGGAATCCCTACAATGAGCAGTTCTTC
CASSFPRNPYNEQFF
>TRBV14|-|TRBJ1-2|-
TGTGCCAGCAGCCAGGTAGGGGCTGGCTACACCTTC
CASSQVGAGYTF
>TRBV27|-|TRBJ2-5|-
TGTGCCAGCACCCCGGCTGGGGGCAGTTCTAGTGAGACCCAGTACTTC
CASTPAGGSSSETQYF
>TRBV6-5|-|TRBJ1-1|-
TGTGCCAGCAGTCGACTGAACACTGAAGCTTTCTTT
CASSRLNTEAFF
>TRBV4-2|TRBD1|TRBJ2-7|few
TGTGCCAGCAGCCAAGTGCAGGGGGCGGCCTCCGAGCAGTACTTC
CASSQVQGAASEQYF
>TRBV5-1|-|TRBJ2-2|many
TGCGCCAGCAGCTGGGATACCGGGGAGCTGTTTTTT
CASSWDTGELFF
>TRBV19|TRBD1|TRBJ2-7|-
TGTGCCAGTAGCGGAGGACAGGGATACGAGCAGTACTTC
CASSGGQGYEQYF
>TRBV19|TRBD1|TRBJ1-5|-
TGTGCCAGTAGCAGCAGGGGGCTCGGGCAGCCCCAGCATTTT
CASSSRGLGQPQHF
>TRBV19|-|TRBJ2-7|few
TGTGCCAGTAGTAGGGCAGGGATCTACGAGCAGTACTTC
CASSRAGIYEQYF
>TRBV19|TRBD1|TRBJ1-2|-
TGTGCCAGTAGTCCCAGGACAGGGTCCTATGGCTACACCTTC
CASSPRTGSYGYTF
>TRBV12-3/TRBV12-4|-|TRBJ2-2|many
TGTGCCAGCAGTTTCGGGGGACTCACCGGGGAGCTGTTTTTT
CASSFGGLTGELFF